The 32 T cell receptor beta chains below all came from one sample that was sequenced in a study of shared clonotypes between healthy human individuals. Assay used: immunoSEQ multiplex PCR; TCRdb lists only in-frame clones, some missing. The top ten hold about 0.34% of the sample, which has approximately 1.5 million clones, roughly 98.5% seen once. Sequencing used naive CD4+ T cells sorted from blood. Sample subset: CD45RA+ positively selected. These receptors originate from a man younger than 40 in good health.

The chain joins TRBV25-1 to TRBJ1-1; a possible D gene is TRBD1 (5 bases). Germline V gives CDR1 MGHDK, CDR2 SYGVNS. This CDR3 has 15 amino acids. V was shortened by 3 bases and J by 6 bases, with 17 bases between the two germline ends. The DNA for the CDR3 is TGTGCCAGCAGTGAGAGTCGGGACCGTAAAGCTGAAGCTTTCTTT. Its protein product is CASSESRDRKAEAFF.

In nucleotides, the CDR3 is TGTGCCAGCAGCTTAGCAAGCGGAGCGGGAGTTGCCGAGCAGTACTTC. Protein product: CASSLASGAGVAEQYF. The V call is TRBV7-6, the J call TRBJ2-7; 8 bases agree with TRBD2. The germline CDR1 and CDR2 sequences are SGHVS and FNYEAQ. The CDR3 contains 16 residues. Trimming took 0 bases from V and 6 from J; bases not matched to a gene: 10.

As concerns this clone: Other DNA sequences in this sample translate to the same CDR3. This chain connects TRBV18 to TRBJ1-5, with 9 bases identical to TRBD1. The CDR3 is 14 amino acids. J was trimmed by 6 bases and V by 3 bases; bases with no gene match: 3. The germline gives CDR1 KGHSH, CDR2 LQKENI. This chain's CDR3 is CASSPGQGGQPQHF. In nucleotides, the CDR3 is TGTGCCAGCTCACCGGGACAGGGTGGTCAGCCCCAGCATTTT.

This clone was seen just once. The chain carries TRBV6-1 and TRBJ2-5, with TRBD1 matching 8 bases. V lost 1 base and J lost 1; bases outside the gene matches: 5. CDR3 length: 16 residues. Germline values: CDR1 MNHNS, CDR2 SASEGT. The CDR3 bases are TGTGCCAGCAGTGAAGGTACAGGGGGAGGCCAAGAGACCCAGTACTTC. Amino acids: CASSEGTGGGQETQYF.

The chain couples TRBV5-6 to TRBJ2-3; TRBD1 matches at 12 bases. This CDR3 has 15 amino acids. V lost 4 bases to trimming and J lost 8 bases; unmatched junction nucleotides: 8. Germline V CDR1 and CDR2: SGHDT, YYEEEE. The CDR3 here is CASSKKGQGAATQYF. The CDR3 DNA follows: TGTGCCAGCAGCAAGAAGGGACAGGGGGCGGCTACGCAGTATTTT. Variable domain in full (rest from reference TRBV5-6 and TRBJ2-3): DAGVTQSPTHLIKTRGQQVTLRCSPKSGHDTVSWYQQALGQGPQFIFQYYEEEERQRGNFPDRFSGHQFPNYSSELNVNALLLGDSALYLCASSKKGQGAATQYFGPGTRLTVL.

The rearrangement links TRBV6-1 to TRBJ2-7; TRBD2 might be the D (6 bases). The germline V gene encodes CDR1 MNHNS and CDR2 SASEGT. V lost 6 bases and J 6 bases, leaving 18 bases between the germline ends. The CDR3 totals 14 residues. The CDR3 sequence: CASRMAGSSAEQYF. The CDR3 nucleotides read TGTGCCAGCAGGATGGCGGGATCGTCCGCCGAGCAGTACTTC.

This sequence joins TRBV25-1 and TRBJ2-2; TRBD1 aligns across 9 bases. The J segment lost 1 base and the V segment lost 4 bases, leaving 4 bases of the junction unmatched. This CDR3 spans 16 amino acids. Germline CDR1 reads MGHDK; CDR2 reads SYGVNS. CDR3 in amino acids: CASSAPGQGNTGELFF. CDR3 nucleotide sequence: TGTGCCAGCAGTGCCCCGGGACAGGGGAACACCGGGGAGCTGTTTTTT.

V is TRBV7-3 and J is TRBJ2-3; 9 bases map to TRBD2. This CDR3 has 17 amino acids. CDR1 is SGHTA and CDR2 is FQGTGA in the germline V gene. V dropped 1 base and J dropped 2; count of bases not matched to a gene: 7. The chain's CDR3 is CASSLRPSGTITDTQYF. Written as DNA, the CDR3 is TGTGCCAGCAGCTTAAGACCTAGCGGGACGATCACAGATACGCAGTATTTT.

The sample holds one count of this clone. The chain recombines TRBV5-4 with TRBJ1-4; weak D call: TRBD1 (5 bases). The germline V gene has CDR1 SGHNT and CDR2 YYREEE (reference sequence). The CDR3 has 16 residues. Trimming stripped 0 bases from V and 6 bases from J, with 15 bases between. Here the CDR3 DNA reads TGTGCCAGCAGCTTGGCCCCACGACAGTCGTATGAAAAACTGTTTTTT. Translation: CASSLAPRQSYEKLFF.

The V and J genes are TRBV28 and TRBJ1-2; D not certain. V lost 3 bases to trimming and J lost 8 bases, with 16 bases between them. Germline CDR1 is MDHEN and CDR2 is SYDVKM. The CDR3 consists of 14 residues. This chain's CDR3 is CASSFSGSSPGYTF. The CDR3 DNA reads TGTGCCAGCAGTTTCTCCGGTAGCAGCCCGGGCTACACCTTC.

The J gene is TRBJ2-3, the V gene TRBV5-4; no definite D call. Per germline, CDR1 SGHNT and CDR2 YYREEE (reference sequence). Trimming took 4 bases from V and 5 from J, leaving 17 bases between them. The CDR3 sequence is 15 residues long. The CDR3 nucleotides are TGTGCCAGCAGCCCAAGGACGGCTTTTCAAGATACGCAGTATTTT. Translating it yields CASSPRTAFQDTQYF.

The gene calls are TRBV10-3 and TRBJ1-4, with D maybe TRBD1 (6 bases). V was cut by 9 bases and J by 7 bases, with 15 bases left in between. In germline, CDR1 is ENHRY, CDR2 SYGVKD. The CDR3 loop spans 13 amino acids. The CDR3 coding sequence is TGTGCCATGAAGGGGCAGGGGAGTGAAAAACTGTTTTTT. It translates to CAMKGQGSEKLFF.

The J gene is TRBJ1-1, the V gene TRBV29-1, with 8 bases that match TRBD1. The CDR3 has 13 amino acids. Germline CDR1 and CDR2: SQVTM and ANQGSEA. V shed 4 bases and J 6 bases; nucleotides not matched to a gene: 7. Written as DNA, the CDR3 is TGCAGCGTTGGGGACAGGCAATCCGCTGAAGCTTTCTTT. Its translation is CSVGDRQSAEAFF.

Note on this clone: The same CDR3 can be traced to other DNA sequences in this sample. The gene calls are TRBV28 and TRBJ1-1; 7 bases align to TRBD1. This CDR3 has 13 residues. V shed 3 bases, J shed 6 bases, and the junction held 4 bases outside the gene matches. Germline V CDR1 and CDR2: MDHEN, SYDVKM. CDR3 in DNA: TGTGCCAGCAGTTTGCTAGGGGGCGCTGAAGCTTTCTTT. Translated, it gives CASSLLGGAEAFF.

The V call is TRBV6-1, the J call TRBJ1-2, with a tentative D call TRBD1 (5 bases). V was cut by 2 bases and J by 2 bases, with 9 bases left in between. The CDR3 contains 14 residues. Germline V CDR1 and CDR2: MNHNS, SASEGT. Here the CDR3 DNA reads TGTGCCAGCAGTGAATCTACAGGAAACTATGGCTACACCTTC. Encoded protein: CASSESTGNYGYTF.

The chain is built from TRBV18 and TRBJ1-1; D gene ambiguous. This CDR3 region has 12 residues. With 3 bases removed from V and 2 bases from J, the gap between germline ends came to 4 bases. Germline CDR1 and CDR2: KGHSH and LQKENI. For the CDR3, the DNA is TGTGCCAGCTCACCTGCAAACACTGAAGCTTTCTTT. Protein: CASSPANTEAFF.

This clone was found once. V usage is TRBV7-9 and J usage is TRBJ2-2, with D possibly being TRBD1 or TRBD2 (5 bases each). The CDR3 length is 13 residues. Deletions cut 4 bases from V and 8 bases from J, with 11 bases between. CDR1 and CDR2 (germline): SEHNR, FQNEAQ (reference sequence). The CDR3, as DNA: TGTGCCAGCAGCTGGGGACCTCAAGGGGAGCTGTTTTTT. Protein: CASSWGPQGELFF.

V is TRBV5-1 and J is TRBJ2-7; D may be TRBD2 (5 bases). The V gene's germline CDR1 is SGHRS and CDR2 YFSETQ. The CDR3 contains 14 residues. Deletions cut 2 bases from V and 8 bases from J, with 17 bases between. The CDR3: CASSFFRGKRQQYF. Written as DNA, the CDR3 is TGCGCCAGCAGCTTCTTCCGGGGAAAGAGGCAGCAGTACTTC.

The genes are TRBV19 and TRBJ2-1; 8 nucleotides match TRBD1. Germline CDR1 reads LNHDA; CDR2 reads SQIVND (reference sequence). The junction had 7 bases not matched to a gene; V was cut back by 5 bases and J by 4 bases. CDR3 size: 15 residues. CDR3 loop: CASSSGTGPYNEQFF. CDR3 bases: TGTGCCAGTAGTTCCGGGACAGGACCATACAATGAGCAGTTCTTC.

V gene TRBV10-2 combines with J gene TRBJ2-2; TRBD1 matches at 11 bases. J lost 6 bases, V lost 6 bases, and 6 bases had no gene match. In germline, CDR1 is WSHSY, CDR2 SAAADI. The CDR3 is 15 residues long. The DNA of the CDR3 is TGCGCCAGCAGCGCCGGGACAGGGGGGCCCGGGGAGCTGTTTTTT. Its protein product is CASSAGTGGPGELFF.

The chain uses TRBV28 and TRBJ2-5, with D possibly TRBD1 on 6 matching bases. This CDR3 has 16 residues. CDR1 is MDHEN, CDR2 SYDVKM, per germline. The ends were cut back, 1 base at V and 0 bases at J, with 12 bases in the middle. The CDR3 region has the DNA TGTGCCAGCAGTTTATATAGGAGGACAGACCAAGAGACCCAGTACTTC. This translates into CASSLYRRTDQETQYF.

CDR3 region: CASSSDRGLTGELFF. The CDR3 DNA sequence: TGTGCCAGCAGCTCGGACAGGGGGTTGACCGGGGAGCTGTTTTTT. V gene TRBV11-3 combines with J gene TRBJ2-2; 10 bases map to TRBD1. Unmatched junction bases numbered 4, after V lost 4 bases and J lost 5 bases. The CDR3 extends over 15 amino acids. Germline V gene lookup returns CDR1 SGHNT and CDR2 YENEEA.

Turning to this clone: Distinct nucleotide sequences in the sample also encode this CDR3. The chain links TRBV9 to TRBJ1-3; 8 bases align to TRBD1. CDR3 size: 14 residues. After removal of 3 bases from V and 4 bases from J, the junction contained 3 bases not matched to a gene. Germline V CDR1 and CDR2: SGDLS, YYNGEE. The CDR3 nucleotides read TGTGCCAGCAGCGCCGACAGGGGCGGAAACACCATATATTTT. Its translation: CASSADRGGNTIYF.

The chain couples TRBV6-1 to TRBJ2-7, with a tentative D call TRBD2 (6 bases). V gave up 0 bases and J gave up 1 base, with 13 bases separating them. Germline CDR1 MNHNS, CDR2 SASEGT. The CDR3 is 16 residues long. CDR3 coding DNA: TGTGCCAGCAGTGAAGCGCGGCGGGGTAGGTCCTACGAGCAGTACTTC. Protein sequence: CASSEARRGRSYEQYF.

The CDR3 DNA follows: TGTGCCAGCAGCCCTCTAGCGGGAGTCTTGGCAGATACGCAGTATTTT. It is translated as CASSPLAGVLADTQYF. The V and J genes are TRBV5-6 and TRBJ2-3; 10 bases agree with TRBD2. The germline V gene encodes CDR1 SGHDT and CDR2 YYEEEE. V was clipped by 4 bases and J by 4 bases; unmatched bases: 9. There are 16 residues in the CDR3.

The V and J genes are TRBV5-8 and TRBJ1-5, with D perhaps TRBD1 (6 bases). The CDR3 length is 15 residues. The V end lost 1 base, the J end lost 3 bases, and 11 bases lay between the germline ends. In germline, CDR1 is SGHTS, CDR2 YDEGEE. This CDR3 reads CASSLSTGPNQPQHF. CDR3 in DNA: TGTGCCAGCAGCTTGTCAACAGGGCCCAATCAGCCCCAGCATTTT.

The chain combines TRBV7-8 with TRBJ2-7; 9 nucleotides line up with TRBD1. The CDR3 is 16 residues long. The germline V gene encodes CDR1 SGHVS and CDR2 FQNEAQ. J gave up 5 bases and V 3 bases, and 11 bases lay outside the gene matches. The DNA for the CDR3 is TGTGCCAGCAGCTTGAATATAGGGACAGGGCGCAACGAGCAGTACTTC. Its protein is CASSLNIGTGRNEQYF.

The V call is TRBV7-9, the J call TRBJ1-3; maybe TRBD1 (5 bases). Trimming removed 0 bases from V and 0 bases from J, with 9 bases in between. This CDR3 is built from 16 residues. Germline loops: CDR1 SEHNR, CDR2 FQNEAQ (reference sequence). The CDR3 DNA follows: TGTGCCAGCAGCTTAGCCGGCGGGGGCTCTGGAAACACCATATATTTT. Protein: CASSLAGGGSGNTIYF.

This chain joins TRBV7-9 and TRBJ2-1, with 8 bases matching TRBD2. V shed 6 bases and J 0 bases; nucleotides not matched to a gene: 7. The V gene's germline CDR1 is SEHNR and CDR2 FQNEAQ (reference sequence). The CDR3 runs to 16 residues. The CDR3 bases are TGTGCCAGCAGTCTAGCGGGTTTACGCTCCTACAATGAGCAGTTCTTC. It codes for CASSLAGLRSYNEQFF.

The chain carries TRBV5-4 and TRBJ1-1; TRBD1 aligns across 8 bases. Losses at the gene ends were 7 bases for V and 5 bases for J; bases not matched to a gene: 10. Germline V gene sequence: CDR1 SGHNT, CDR2 YYREEE (reference sequence). The CDR3 totals 14 residues. The CDR3 DNA reads as TGTGCCAGCGGAAAACAGGGGGGGAGGACTGAAGCTTTCTTT. This translates into CASGKQGGRTEAFF.

V and J are TRBV7-6 and TRBJ2-5; TRBD1 aligns across 9 bases. CDR1 is SGHVS and CDR2 is FNYEAQ in the germline V gene. The CDR3 is 13 amino acids. V gave up 7 bases and J gave up 5 bases; unmatched junction bases: 5. This CDR3 reads CASNHRGRETQYF. As DNA, the CDR3 is TGTGCCAGCAATCACAGGGGGCGCGAGACCCAGTACTTC.

This clone was recorded once. This chain connects TRBV2 to TRBJ1-4; D unresolved. Germline assignment: CDR1 SNHLY and CDR2 FYNNEI. This CDR3 comprises 16 residues. V lost 6 bases to trimming and J lost 1 base, with 15 bases between them. The CDR3 bases are TGTGCCAGCAGAGAGAGGCGTATGGGAACTAATGAAAAACTGTTTTTT. Its translation is CASRERRMGTNEKLFF.